The clone carrying this TCR beta chain was observed once. Antigen: not known. Clones were sequenced by immunoSEQ multiplex PCR, and TCRdb holds only the in-frame ones, with some missing. The data contain over 110,000 clones, 70% to 90% of them singletons. The sample belongs to a study of cytomegalovirus exposure and HLA in healthy donors. Study-wide context: It was reported in a later analysis that the same platform had been used for the 90 to 150 validation repertoires as for the 666 first-cohort repertoires.

Findings and limits, study-wide: According to a subsequent analysis, TCR clusters from the first cohort were inclined to appear together in the 120 validation repertoires.

These donors were members of the roughly 110-subject validation cohort, a group separate from the roughly 670-subject first cohort. This TCR came from a man aged 18 to 30 in good health and CMV-seronegative. Sequenced material: PBMCs.

The CDR3 DNA reads as TGCAGCGTTAACGGGACAGGGGAGGGCTACACCTTC. Amino acid sequence: CSVNGTGEGYTF. This chain joins TRBV29-1 and TRBJ1-2; 10 bases map to TRBD1. CDR1 is SQVTM and CDR2 is ANQGSEA in the germline V gene. This CDR3 region has 12 residues. With V trimmed by 5 bases and J by 8 bases, 5 bases remained unmatched.